The 21 T cell receptor beta chains in this list originate from one sample, sequenced in a study of early stage breast cancer tumors. The table came from immunoSEQ multiplex PCR; TCRdb's copy has only in-frame clones and leaves some out. This repertoire shows tens of thousands of clones, around 80% found once; its top ten account for 3% to 4%. The source material was blood. The receptors come from a person aged 35 to 50 with breast cancer.

The chain is built from TRBV6-1 and TRBJ1-5; TRBD1 aligns across 7 bases. CDR3 length equals 13 residues. With V trimmed by 5 bases and J by 6 bases, 4 bases remained unmatched. Germline values: CDR1 MNHNS, CDR2 SASEGT. The CDR3, as DNA: TGTGCCAGCAGTCAGGGGGTAGGTCAGCCCCAGCATTTT. This sequence encodes CASSQGVGQPQHF.

The CDR3 sequence: CAWSIWGTSGKGEQFF. The CDR3 DNA reads TGTGCCTGGAGCATCTGGGGGACTAGCGGGAAGGGTGAGCAGTTCTTC. This chain joins TRBV30 and TRBJ2-1; 13 positions match TRBD2. CDR1 GTSNPN and CDR2 SVGIG come from the germline V gene (reference sequence). V lost 3 bases, J lost 9 bases, and 11 bases stayed unmatched. This CDR3 is 16 amino acids long.

The J gene is TRBJ2-1, the V gene TRBV9; 8 nucleotides agree with TRBD2. Germline values: CDR1 SGDLS, CDR2 YYNGEE. Trimming removed 4 bases from V and 0 bases from J; junction bases left unmatched: 6. The CDR3 runs to 16 residues. As DNA, the CDR3 is TGTGCCAGCAGCTATCGACTAGCGAACTCCTACAATGAGCAGTTCTTC. Translated: CASSYRLANSYNEQFF.

As DNA, the CDR3 is TGTGCCAGCAGCGCTGGAGAGACCCAGTACTTC. It specifies CASSAGETQYF. V is TRBV11-1 and J is TRBJ2-5, with D unresolved. Trimming cost V 5 bases and J 4 bases, with 5 bases left between them. The CDR3 sequence is 11 residues long. Germline CDR1 is SGHAT and CDR2 is FQDESV (reference sequence).

The chain couples TRBV11-2 to TRBJ1-2; no definite D call. The ends were cut back, 1 base at V and 7 bases at J, with 13 bases in the middle. The CDR3 consists of 14 residues. In germline, CDR1 is SGHAT, CDR2 FQNNGV. The CDR3 spells CASSLVQGSAGYTF. The CDR3, as DNA: TGTGCCAGCAGCTTAGTGCAAGGGTCGGCTGGCTACACCTTC.

The genes are TRBV28 and TRBJ2-1, with D perhaps TRBD1 (6 bases). The germline CDR1 and CDR2 sequences are MDHEN and SYDVKM. There are 12 residues in the CDR3. V lost 5 bases and J lost 7, with 9 bases in between. In DNA, the CDR3 is TGTGCCAGCAGTAACAGGGCGAATGAGCAGTTCTTC. Encoded protein: CASSNRANEQFF. The variable domain in full, completed from reference TRBV28 and TRBJ2-1, reads DVKVTQSSRYLVKRTGEKVFLECVQDMDHENMFWYRQDPGLGLRLIYFSYDVKMKEKGDIPEGYSVSREKKERFSLILESASTNQTSMYLCASSNRANEQFFGPGTRLTVL.

This clone was seen once. J is TRBJ2-5 and V is TRBV5-1, with TRBD2 identical over 10 bases. The length of the CDR3 is 15 residues. In germline, CDR1 is SGHRS, CDR2 YFSETQ. V was pared by 4 bases and J by 3 bases, with 6 bases of the junction left unmatched. CDR3 nucleotides: TGCGCCAGCAGCCCGACGGGACTAGCGAAAGAGACCCAGTACTTC. Its translation: CASSPTGLAKETQYF.

This clone was picked up one time. The chain carries TRBV5-1 and TRBJ1-3; perhaps TRBD1 as D (5 bases). V was shortened by 4 bases and J by 2 bases, with 16 bases between the two germline ends. The CDR3 runs to 16 residues. The germline CDR1 and CDR2 sequences are SGHRS and YFSETQ. CDR3 protein: CASSPQQEIPGNTIYF. The CDR3 nucleotides read TGCGCCAGCAGCCCACAACAGGAGATACCTGGAAACACCATATATTTT.

V gene TRBV30 combines with J gene TRBJ2-5, with 8 bases fitting TRBD2. The germline gives CDR1 GTSNPN, CDR2 SVGIG (reference sequence). The CDR3 loop spans 14 amino acids. Trimming removed 2 bases from V and 4 bases from J; junction bases left unmatched: 6. This CDR3 reads CAWSPGGRPETQYF. CDR3 coding DNA: TGTGCCTGGAGTCCGGGAGGGCGGCCAGAGACCCAGTACTTC. Full variable domain (remainder filled in from reference TRBV30 and TRBJ2-5): SQTIHQWPATLVQPVGSPLSLECTVEGTSNPNLYWYRQAAGRGLQLLFYSVGIGQISSEVPQNLSASRPQDRQFILSSKKLLLSDSGFYLCAWSPGGRPETQYFGPGTRLLVL.

Relative to its sample, this clone is medium-sized. DNA for the CDR3: TGTGCCAGCAGTGCAGTAGTTGAGTCCTCTGGAAACACCATATATTTT. It is translated as CASSAVVESSGNTIYF. The chain joins TRBV6-1 to TRBJ1-3; D is uncertain. Trimming took off 4 bases at V and 0 bases at J, with 13 bases between the two ends. This CDR3 has 16 residues. Germline V gives CDR1 MNHNS, CDR2 SASEGT.

The chain joins TRBV5-1 to TRBJ2-3; 13 nucleotides line up with TRBD2. The CDR3 covers 15 residues. Per the germline V gene, CDR1 is SGHRS and CDR2 is YFSETQ. V dropped 3 bases and J dropped 6; count of bases not matched to a gene: 4. The CDR3: CASSSGLAGDDTQYF. CDR3 nucleotides: TGCGCCAGCAGCTCCGGACTAGCGGGAGACGATACGCAGTATTTT. The complete variable domain, with remaining parts taken from reference TRBV5-1 and TRBJ2-3, reads KAGVTQTPRYLIKTRGQQVTLSCSPISGHRSVSWYQQTPGQGLQFLFEYFSETQRNKGNFPGRFSGRQFSNSRSEMNVSTLELGDSALYLCASSSGLAGDDTQYFGPGTRLTVL.

The chain employs TRBV6-6 and TRBJ2-2; D is undetermined. V dropped 5 bases and J dropped 7 bases, with 11 bases sitting between them. The CDR3 spans 13 residues. Germline CDR1 reads MNHNY; CDR2 reads SVGAGI (reference sequence). The CDR3 DNA reads as TGTGCCAGCAGTCGATCTCTCGGCGGGGAGCTGTTTTTT. This translates into CASSRSLGGELFF.

This chain uses TRBV13 with TRBJ2-7; 9 bases are shared with TRBD2. Germline CDR1 is PRHDT and CDR2 is FYEKMQ (reference sequence). The CDR3 contains 16 residues. The ends lost 5 bases at V and 3 bases at J; junction bases unmatched: 11. The CDR3 loop is CASSPTRGREYYEQYF. The CDR3 nucleotides are TGTGCCAGCAGCCCGACTCGCGGGAGGGAATACTACGAGCAGTACTTC.

This chain joins TRBV7-9 and TRBJ2-5; D may be TRBD1 or TRBD2 (6 bases each). The CDR3 totals 16 residues. The V end lost 2 bases, the J end lost 4 bases, and 17 bases lay between the germline ends. The germline V gene has CDR1 SEHNR and CDR2 FQNEAQ (reference sequence). For the CDR3, the DNA is TGTGCCAGCAGCTTACTCCAAATAGGGGGACTAGAGACCCAGTACTTC. Translation gives CASSLLQIGGLETQYF.

The rearrangement joins TRBV5-1 to TRBJ1-2; unclear D gene. V lost 2 bases and J lost 2, with 7 bases in between. The CDR3 sequence is 13 residues long. The germline gives CDR1 SGHRS, CDR2 YFSETQ. The CDR3 is CASSFSGNYGYTF. CDR3 DNA sequence: TGCGCCAGCAGCTTTTCTGGGAACTATGGCTACACCTTC.

This chain uses TRBV11-1 with TRBJ2-7; TRBD1 is a possible D gene (5 bases). This CDR3 is built from 14 residues. CDR1 and CDR2 from the germline V gene are SGHAT and FQDESV (reference sequence). Trimming took 2 bases from V and 2 from J, leaving 10 bases between them. CDR3 in DNA: TGTGCCAGCAGCTTAACAGGCAGTACCTACGAGCAGTACTTC. It encodes CASSLTGSTYEQYF.

The rearrangement joins TRBV4-1 to TRBJ2-5; D unresolved. Deletions cut 0 bases from V and 4 bases from J, with 12 bases between. Germline CDR1 reads MGHRA; CDR2 reads YSYEKL. The CDR3 has 15 amino acids. The DNA of the CDR3 is TGCGCCAGCAGCCAAGAACCCTTCCGAGGAGAGACCCAGTACTTC. Amino acids: CASSQEPFRGETQYF.

This clone was observed a few times. An end of the junction differs from the germline gene, which may be a read error. The chain joins TRBV5-1 to TRBJ1-1, with D maybe TRBD1 (6 bases). The CDR3 runs 13 residues. Germline assignment: CDR1 SGHRS and CDR2 YFSETQ. CDR3 residues: CASSLDGTREAFF. DNA for the CDR3: TGTGCCAGCAGTTTGGACGGGACACGTGAAGCTTTCTTT.

This clone is a singleton in its sample. This chain connects TRBV30 to TRBJ2-5, with TRBD2 matching over 7 bases. The DNA matches TRBJ2-7 better at its end, which makes the J call doubtful. The length of the CDR3 is 14 residues. Germline V gene lookup returns CDR1 GTSNPN and CDR2 SVGIG (reference sequence). CDR3 DNA sequence: TGTGCCTGGAGCACCACGGGAGGCACCTACGAGCAGTACTTC. The encoded protein is CAWSTTGGTYEQYF.

The chain uses TRBV19 and TRBJ2-2; 14 nucleotides match TRBD2. CDR1 and CDR2 from the germline V gene are LNHDA and SQIVND (reference sequence). The CDR3 sequence is 20 residues long. V gave up 4 bases and J gave up 4 bases; unmatched junction bases: 14. For the CDR3, the DNA is TGTGCCAGTAGTAGGCCCCTGGGGACTAGCGGGAGAGGGGGCACCGGGGAGCTGTTTTTT. Amino acid sequence: CASSRPLGTSGRGGTGELFF.

V is TRBV18 and J is TRBJ2-3; D gene uncertain. From germline, CDR1 is KGHSH and CDR2 LQKENI. Trimming stripped 2 bases from V and 6 bases from J, with 12 bases between. The length of the CDR3 is 14 residues. The CDR3 nucleotides are TGTGCCAGCTCACCAGGGAACCGTGGGGATACGCAGTATTTT. Amino acids: CASSPGNRGDTQYF.